This is a list of T cell receptor beta chains from one sample in a study of CD8 T cells in Susac syndrome. TCRdb recomputed calls from the immunoSEQ multiplex PCR reads with MiXCR, one row per CDR3 protein. The table has under 200,000 distinct CDR3 sequences, 85% to 95% seen once. The sequencing input was CD8+ T cells from PBMCs. Source of these receptors: a human donor with multiple sclerosis. The CDR3 runs from the conserved cysteine through the conserved F or W.

j_gene	v_gene	CDR3aa
TRBJ2-5	TRBV5-4	CASSAERAETQYF
TRBJ1-4	TRBV20-1	CSARDLGKPEKLFF
TRBJ2-7	TRBV20-1	CSARTSEGIEQYF
TRBJ1-5	TRBV18	CASSPPAGQLGNSNQPQHF
TRBJ2-2	TRBV24-1	CATSDLATGELFF
TRBJ2-3	TRBV7-3	CASSFTGSAQYF
TRBJ1-2	TRBV20-1	CSAGDRASGNYGYTF
TRBJ1-1	TRBV19	CASSGQSRTEAFF
TRBJ2-1	TRBV7-3	CASSPASGLSSYNEQFF
TRBJ2-3	TRBV9	CASSVSWALDTQYF
TRBJ1-1	TRBV28	CASSSRGYTEAFF
TRBJ1-3	TRBV15	CATSSGQFSGNTIYF
TRBJ2-1	TRBV7-3	CASSPRTGGYNEQFF
TRBJ1-4	TRBV3-1	CASSQDSGEKLFF
TRBJ1-1	TRBV9	CASSVAGLSEAFF